This T cell receptor beta chain was observed in a study of blood T cells in healthy people across ages. Study at large: Every two T cells gave about one barcoded beta molecule via template switching. General study points: With unsorted PBMCs, a conclusive comparison of naive versus antigen-experienced cells was not possible.

A second roughly 6 to 12 cycle PCR used barcoded and J-beta primers. TCRdb re-derived calls from the 5' RACE reads in MiXCR, one entry per CDR3 protein. Of 1.5 million to 2 million distinct CDR3 sequences detected, around half appear once; the ten largest clones hold approximately 2%. The CDR3 is made up of 13 amino acids. Trimming took 3 bases from V and 1 from J, leaving 9 bases between them. Germline assignment: CDR1 SQVTM and CDR2 ANQGSEA. This clonotype has only one observation. The antigen is undetermined. The chain has TRBV29-1 and TRBJ1-1; D is unresolved. The specimen was blood. The TCR sequence derives from a woman in her 40s in good health. As DNA, the CDR3 is TGCAGCGTTGATCGGGAGACGAACACTGAAGCTTTCTTT. It is translated as CSVDRETNTEAFF.